This paragraph covers one T cell receptor (beta chain) sequence. Antigen: not known. How the authors handled the data: ImmunoSEQ only sent back junction sequences with no quality scores, so filtering was done differently. Only in-frame clones appear in the TCRdb table, and some are missing; sequencing was by immunoSEQ multiplex PCR. V, J and clone size are those of that table, while D and trimming were read from the DNA. The sample lists 950,000 to 1,300,000 clones; approximately 72% were seen once. The source of the sample is a study of shared clonotypes between healthy human individuals. The study, taken as a whole, reports: The four-donor shared clonotypes exceeded non-shared clonotypes in generation probability, with non-shared ones scoring lower. A handful of donors held 5% to 5.5% of naive CD4 clonotypes in common.

The CDR3 length is 14 residues. Trimming removed 4 bases from V and 4 bases from J, with 13 bases in between. Per the germline V gene, CDR1 is KGHSH and CDR2 is LQKENI. The clonotype was recovered from a man aged 18 to 29 in good health. V and J are TRBV18 and TRBJ2-5; no firm D call. Sequencing used memory CD4+ T cells sorted from blood. The subset is: CD45RA-negative fraction. The CDR3 DNA is TGTGCCAGCTCACTACCGGGCCCTGGAGAGACCCAGTACTTC. It specifies CASSLPGPGETQYF. The variable domain in full, completed from reference TRBV18 and TRBJ2-5, reads NAGVMQNPRHLVRRRGQEARLRCSPMKGHSHVYWYRQLPEEGLKFMVYLQKENIIDESGMPKERFSAEFPKEGPSILRIQQVVRGDSAAYFCASSLPGPGETQYFGPGTRLLVL.